This TCR beta chain comes out of a study of cytomegalovirus exposure and HLA in healthy donors. CDR3 length: 14 amino acids. Losses at the gene ends were 7 bases for V and 1 base for J; bases not matched to a gene: 4. The germline gives CDR1 SNHLY, CDR2 FYNNEI. The method was immunoSEQ multiplex PCR; TCRdb's version includes in-frame clones alone and lacks a portion of them. The repertoire holds 150,000 to 200,000 clones, with roughly four fifths as singletons. V is TRBV2 and J is TRBJ2-3, with 8 bases aligning to TRBD2. The material sequenced was PBMCs. This TCR was sampled from a woman under 30 in good health and CMV-seropositive. CDR3: CASKVGGGTDTQYF. The CDR3 DNA reads as TGTGCCAGCAAGGTCGGGGGGGGCACAGATACGCAGTATTTT.